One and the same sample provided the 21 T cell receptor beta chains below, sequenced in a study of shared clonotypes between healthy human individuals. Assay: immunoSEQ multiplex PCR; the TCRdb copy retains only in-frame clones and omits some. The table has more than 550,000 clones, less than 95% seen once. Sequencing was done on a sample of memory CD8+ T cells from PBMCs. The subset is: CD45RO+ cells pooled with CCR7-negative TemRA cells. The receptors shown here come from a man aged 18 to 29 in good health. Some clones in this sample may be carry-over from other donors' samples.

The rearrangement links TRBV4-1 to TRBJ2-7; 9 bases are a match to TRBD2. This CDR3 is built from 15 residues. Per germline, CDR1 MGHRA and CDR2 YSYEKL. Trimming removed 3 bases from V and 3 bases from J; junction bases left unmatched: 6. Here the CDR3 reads CASSQLAGPNYEQYF. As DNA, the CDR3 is TGCGCCAGCAGCCAGCTAGCGGGACCGAACTACGAGCAGTACTTC.

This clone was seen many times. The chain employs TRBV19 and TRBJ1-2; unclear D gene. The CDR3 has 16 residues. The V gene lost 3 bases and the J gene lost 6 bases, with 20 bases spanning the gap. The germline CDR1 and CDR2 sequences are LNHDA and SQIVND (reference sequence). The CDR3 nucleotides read TGTGCCAGTAGTATTTCTGTAGGCCGCCGGGAAGATGGCTACACCTTC. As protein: CASSISVGRREDGYTF.

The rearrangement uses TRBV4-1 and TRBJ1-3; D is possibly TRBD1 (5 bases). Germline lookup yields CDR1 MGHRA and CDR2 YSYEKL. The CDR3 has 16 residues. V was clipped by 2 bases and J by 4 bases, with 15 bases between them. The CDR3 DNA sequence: TGCGCCAGCAGCCAACCCTCGGCAGGGTCCGGAAACACCATATATTTT. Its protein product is CASSQPSAGSGNTIYF.

CDR3 nucleotide sequence: TGTGCCAGCAGCTCCGGGGACCACCTCACAGATACGCAGTATTTT. It is translated as CASSSGDHLTDTQYF. The rearrangement links TRBV9 to TRBJ2-3; the D gene could be TRBD1 or TRBD2 (5 bases each). This CDR3 comprises 15 residues. V was clipped by 4 bases and J by 2 bases, with 14 bases between them. Germline loops: CDR1 SGDLS, CDR2 YYNGEE.

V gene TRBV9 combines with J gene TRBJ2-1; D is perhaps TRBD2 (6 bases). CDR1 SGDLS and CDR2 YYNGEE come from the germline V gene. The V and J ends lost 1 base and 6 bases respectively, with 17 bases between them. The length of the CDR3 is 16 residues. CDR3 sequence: CASSVSAGTEANEQFF. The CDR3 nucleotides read TGTGCCAGCAGCGTATCAGCCGGGACTGAGGCCAATGAGCAGTTCTTC.

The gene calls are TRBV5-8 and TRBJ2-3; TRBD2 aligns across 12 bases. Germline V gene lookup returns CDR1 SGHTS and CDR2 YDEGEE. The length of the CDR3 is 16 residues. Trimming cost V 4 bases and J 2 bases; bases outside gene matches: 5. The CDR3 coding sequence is TGTGCCAGCAGCCCCCGGACTAGCGGGAACACAGATACGCAGTATTTT. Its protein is CASSPRTSGNTDTQYF.

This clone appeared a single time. The CDR3 nucleotides are TGTGCCAGCAGTCACCGACAGGGAGGGGTTTTAGGGAATGAGCAGTTCTTC. Amino acids: CASSHRQGGVLGNEQFF. The chain joins TRBV28 to TRBJ2-1; the D gene could be TRBD1 or TRBD2 (7 bases each). Germline V CDR1 and CDR2: MDHEN, SYDVKM. V gave up 5 bases and J gave up 7 bases, with 24 bases separating them. This CDR3 comprises 17 residues.

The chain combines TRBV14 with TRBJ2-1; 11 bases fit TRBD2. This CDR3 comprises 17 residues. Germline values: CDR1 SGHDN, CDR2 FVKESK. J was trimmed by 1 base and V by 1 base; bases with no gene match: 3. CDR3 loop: CASSQGASGRSYNEQFF. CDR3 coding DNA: TGTGCCAGCAGCCAAGGGGCTAGCGGGAGGTCCTACAATGAGCAGTTCTTC.

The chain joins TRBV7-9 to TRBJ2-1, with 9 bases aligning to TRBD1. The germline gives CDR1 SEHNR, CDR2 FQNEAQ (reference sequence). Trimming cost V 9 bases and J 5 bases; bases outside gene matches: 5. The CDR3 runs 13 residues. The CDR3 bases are TGTGCCAGTCGGGGACAGGGAAACAATGAGCAGTTCTTC. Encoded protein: CASRGQGNNEQFF.

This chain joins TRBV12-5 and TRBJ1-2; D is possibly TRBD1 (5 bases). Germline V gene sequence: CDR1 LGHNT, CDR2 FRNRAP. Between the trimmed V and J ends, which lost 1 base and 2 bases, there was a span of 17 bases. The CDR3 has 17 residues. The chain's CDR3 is CASGLAISGASNYGYTF. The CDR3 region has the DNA TGTGCTAGTGGTTTGGCAATCTCCGGGGCCTCCAACTATGGCTACACCTTC.

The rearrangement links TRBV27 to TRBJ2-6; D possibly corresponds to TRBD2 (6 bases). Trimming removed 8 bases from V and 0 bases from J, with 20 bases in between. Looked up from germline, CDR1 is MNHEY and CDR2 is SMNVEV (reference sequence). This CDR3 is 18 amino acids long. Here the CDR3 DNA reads TGTGCCAGCGGACCGAGCGGTGGACTAAGCTCTGGGGCCAACGTCCTGACTTTC. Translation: CASGPSGGLSSGANVLTF.

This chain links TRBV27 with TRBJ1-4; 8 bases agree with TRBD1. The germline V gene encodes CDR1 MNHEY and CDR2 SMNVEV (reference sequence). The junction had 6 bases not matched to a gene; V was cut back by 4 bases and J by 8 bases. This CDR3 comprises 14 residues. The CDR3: CASSSQGAGEKLFF. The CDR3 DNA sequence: TGTGCCAGCAGTTCGCAGGGGGCAGGCGAAAAACTGTTTTTT.

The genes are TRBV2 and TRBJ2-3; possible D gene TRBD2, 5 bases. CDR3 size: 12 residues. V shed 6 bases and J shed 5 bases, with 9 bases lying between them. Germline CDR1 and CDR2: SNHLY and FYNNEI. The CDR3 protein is CASREVVDTQYF. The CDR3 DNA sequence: TGTGCCAGCAGGGAGGTTGTAGATACGCAGTATTTT. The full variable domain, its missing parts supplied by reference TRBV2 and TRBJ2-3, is EPEVTQTPSHQVTQMGQEVILRCVPISNHLYFYWYRQILGQKVEFLVSFYNNEISEKSEIFDDQFSVERPDGSNFTLKIRSTKLEDSAMYFCASREVVDTQYFGPGTRLTVL.

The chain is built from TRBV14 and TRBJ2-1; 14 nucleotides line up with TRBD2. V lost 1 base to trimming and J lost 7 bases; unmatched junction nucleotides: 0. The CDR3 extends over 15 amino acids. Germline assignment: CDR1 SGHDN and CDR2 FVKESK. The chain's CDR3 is CASSQGLAGGNEQFF. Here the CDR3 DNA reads TGTGCCAGCAGCCAAGGACTAGCGGGAGGGAATGAGCAGTTCTTC.

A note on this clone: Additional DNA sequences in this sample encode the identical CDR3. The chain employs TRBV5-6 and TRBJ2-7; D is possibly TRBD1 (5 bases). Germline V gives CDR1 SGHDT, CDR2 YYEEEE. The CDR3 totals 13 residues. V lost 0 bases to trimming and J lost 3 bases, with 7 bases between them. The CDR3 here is CASSLVRGYEQYF. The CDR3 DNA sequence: TGTGCCAGCAGCTTGGTAAGGGGCTACGAGCAGTACTTC.

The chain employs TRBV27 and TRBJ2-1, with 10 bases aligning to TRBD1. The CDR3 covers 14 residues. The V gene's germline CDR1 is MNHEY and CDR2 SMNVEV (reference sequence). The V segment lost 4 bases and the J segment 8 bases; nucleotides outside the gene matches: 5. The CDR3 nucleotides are TGTGCCAGCAGTTACCTCGGGACAGGGGATGAGCAGTTCTTC. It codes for CASSYLGTGDEQFF.

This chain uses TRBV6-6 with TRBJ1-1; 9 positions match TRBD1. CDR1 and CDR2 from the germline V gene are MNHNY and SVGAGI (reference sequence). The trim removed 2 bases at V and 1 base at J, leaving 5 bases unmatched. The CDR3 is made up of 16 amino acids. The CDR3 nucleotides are TGTGCCAGCAGTTACACTAGGACAGGGGCGAACACTGAAGCTTTCTTT. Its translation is CASSYTRTGANTEAFF.

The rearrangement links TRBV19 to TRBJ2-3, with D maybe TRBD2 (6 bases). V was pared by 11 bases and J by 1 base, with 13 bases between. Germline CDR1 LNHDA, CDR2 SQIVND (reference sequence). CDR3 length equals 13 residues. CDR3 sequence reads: CASSPSGTDTQYF. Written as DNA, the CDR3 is TGTGCCTCCTCCCCTAGCGGCACAGATACGCAGTATTTT.

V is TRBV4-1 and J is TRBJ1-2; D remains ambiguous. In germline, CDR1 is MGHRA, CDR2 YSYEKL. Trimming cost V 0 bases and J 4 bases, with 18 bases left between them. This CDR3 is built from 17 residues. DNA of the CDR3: TGCGCCAGCAGCCAAGAAAGAATAGGGAGGGTTAGCTATGGCTACACCTTC. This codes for CASSQERIGRVSYGYTF.

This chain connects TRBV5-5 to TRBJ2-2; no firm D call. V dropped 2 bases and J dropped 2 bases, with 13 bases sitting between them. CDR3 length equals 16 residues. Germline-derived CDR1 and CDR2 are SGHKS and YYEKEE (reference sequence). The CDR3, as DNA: TGTGCCAGCAGCTTTAGGGCCCACTCAAACACCGGGGAGCTGTTTTTT. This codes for CASSFRAHSNTGELFF.

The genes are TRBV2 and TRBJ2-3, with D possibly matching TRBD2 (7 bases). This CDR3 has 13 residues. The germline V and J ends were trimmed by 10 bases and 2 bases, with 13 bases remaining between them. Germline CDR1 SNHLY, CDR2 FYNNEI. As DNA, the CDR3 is TGTGCCACCCAGGGGAGGGCCACAGATACGCAGTATTTT. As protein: CATQGRATDTQYF. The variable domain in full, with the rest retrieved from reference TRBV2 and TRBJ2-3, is EPEVTQTPSHQVTQMGQEVILRCVPISNHLYFYWYRQILGQKVEFLVSFYNNEISEKSEIFDDQFSVERPDGSNFTLKIRSTKLEDSAMYFCATQGRATDTQYFGPGTRLTVL.